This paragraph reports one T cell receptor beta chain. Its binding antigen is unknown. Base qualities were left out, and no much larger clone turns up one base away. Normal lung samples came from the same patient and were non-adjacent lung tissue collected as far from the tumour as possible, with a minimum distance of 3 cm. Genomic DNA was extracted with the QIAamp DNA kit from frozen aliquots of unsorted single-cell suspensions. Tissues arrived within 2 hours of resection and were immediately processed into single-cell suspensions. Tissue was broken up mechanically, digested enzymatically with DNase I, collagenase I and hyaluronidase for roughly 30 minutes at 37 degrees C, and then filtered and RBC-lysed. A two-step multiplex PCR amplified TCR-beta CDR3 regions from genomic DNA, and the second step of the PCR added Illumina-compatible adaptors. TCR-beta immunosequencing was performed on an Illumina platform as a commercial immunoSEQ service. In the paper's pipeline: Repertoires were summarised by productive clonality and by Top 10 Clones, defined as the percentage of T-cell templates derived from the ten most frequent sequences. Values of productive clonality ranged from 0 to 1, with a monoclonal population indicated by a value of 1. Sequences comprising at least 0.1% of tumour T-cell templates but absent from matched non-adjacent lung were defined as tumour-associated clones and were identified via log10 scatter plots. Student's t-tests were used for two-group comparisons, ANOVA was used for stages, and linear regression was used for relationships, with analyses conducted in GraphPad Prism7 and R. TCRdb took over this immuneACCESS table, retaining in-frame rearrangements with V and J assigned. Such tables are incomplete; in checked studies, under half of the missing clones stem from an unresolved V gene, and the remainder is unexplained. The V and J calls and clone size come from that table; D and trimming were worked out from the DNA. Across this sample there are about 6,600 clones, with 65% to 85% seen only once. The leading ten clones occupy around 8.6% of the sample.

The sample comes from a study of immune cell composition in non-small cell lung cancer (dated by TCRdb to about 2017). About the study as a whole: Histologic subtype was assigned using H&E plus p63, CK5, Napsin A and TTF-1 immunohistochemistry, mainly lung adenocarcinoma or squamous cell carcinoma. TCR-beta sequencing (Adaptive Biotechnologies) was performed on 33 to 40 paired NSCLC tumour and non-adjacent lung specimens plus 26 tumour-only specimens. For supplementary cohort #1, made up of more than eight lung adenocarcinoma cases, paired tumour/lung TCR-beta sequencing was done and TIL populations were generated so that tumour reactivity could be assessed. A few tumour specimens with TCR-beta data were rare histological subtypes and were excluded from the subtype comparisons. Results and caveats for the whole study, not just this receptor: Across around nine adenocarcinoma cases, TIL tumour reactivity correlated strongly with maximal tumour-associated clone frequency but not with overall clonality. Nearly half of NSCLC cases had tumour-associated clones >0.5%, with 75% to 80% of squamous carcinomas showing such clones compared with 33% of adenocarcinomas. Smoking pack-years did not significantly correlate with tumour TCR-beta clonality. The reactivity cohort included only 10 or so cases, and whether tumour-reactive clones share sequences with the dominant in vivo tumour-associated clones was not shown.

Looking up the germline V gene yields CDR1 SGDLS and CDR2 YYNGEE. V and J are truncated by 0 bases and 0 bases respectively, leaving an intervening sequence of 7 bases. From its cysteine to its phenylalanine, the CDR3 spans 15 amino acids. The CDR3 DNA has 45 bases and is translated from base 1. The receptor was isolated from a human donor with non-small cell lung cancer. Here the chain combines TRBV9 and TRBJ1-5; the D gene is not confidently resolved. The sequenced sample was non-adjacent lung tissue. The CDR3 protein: CASSVDGVSNQPQHF. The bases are TGTGCCAGCAGCGTAGACGGAGTTAGCAATCAGCCCCAGCATTTT. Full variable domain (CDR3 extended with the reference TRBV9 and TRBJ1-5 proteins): DSGVTQTPKHLITATGQRVTLRCSPRSGDLSVYWYQQSLDQGLQFLIQYYNGEERAKGNILERFSAQQFPDLHSELNLSSLELGDSALYFCASSVDGVSNQPQHFGDGTRLSIL.